The clone carrying this T cell receptor beta chain was recorded a few times. Its antigen is undetermined. These data belong to a study of vaccination effects on CD4 cells after COVID-19. The CDR3 is 14 residues long. V was clipped by 3 bases and J by 4 bases, with 10 bases between them. Germline CDR1 reads MNHEY; CDR2 reads SMNVEV (reference sequence). Data came from immunoSEQ multiplex PCR; TCRdb stores just in-frame clones and leaves some out. Seen here are some 40,000 clones, 65% to 85% observed once, and the top ten hold 3%. Upon completion of about ten days in culture, CD4+ T cells were isolated. On days 3 and 7, fresh IL-2 medium replaced half the medium.

The sequencing here drew on CD4+ T cells from PBMCs cultured without peptide, taken before COVID-19 vaccination. This sequence was found in a human donor who received a COVID-19 vaccine. The rearrangement joins TRBV27 to TRBJ1-5, with D possibly being TRBD1 (5 bases). The CDR3, as DNA: TGTGCCAGCAGTTTGACCGGGGGGAATCAGCCCCAGCATTTT. Translation: CASSLTGGNQPQHF.